This TCR beta chain originates from a study of blood T cell repertoires in COVID-19 (dated by TCRdb to 2019 to 2021). Looking at the study overall: Collaborator samples came from the United States, Italy and Spain and covered acute and convalescent phases of COVID-19. The material from the prospective study consisted of cDNA or gDNA derived from T cells, B-cell-depleted T cells, or PBMCs. Deeply sampled blood TCRbeta repertoires from subjects exposed to, actively infected with, or recovered from COVID-19 were included in the dataset. The repertoires were released in a freely available public database meant as a resource for research on the immune response to SARS-CoV-2. The samples were drawn from two sources: the first 160 participants of the ongoing ImmuneRACE study, and approximately 1,300 subjects contributed by 6 global collaborators. A de-identified subject ID, COVID-19 status, age in years and sex were almost always included in the sample metadata. Where available, HLA class I and class II types were obtained from metadata supplied by the sample provider rather than from assay-based typing. On the study overall, not on this receptor specifically: The amount of clinical and demographic metadata varied by source and participant and was provided uncurated.

TCRbeta CDR3 regions were amplified from genomic DNA using the immunoSEQ Assay, a bias-controlled multiplex PCR. The study's processing was this. The number of nucleated cells in each sample was estimated by amplification of reference gene primers within the assay. To quantify the absolute abundance of each unique TCRbeta CDR3 rearrangement, sequence reads were collapsed and filtered. For each sample, productive Simpson clonality was calculated as the square root of Simpson's diversity index across productive rearrangements. Drawn from immuneACCESS, this table holds only the in-frame rearrangements with V and J called that TCRdb kept. Clones are partly lost; checked studies trace under half to an unresolved V gene and leave the rest unexplained. V, J and clone size reflect that table, while D and trimming were determined from the DNA. This sample lists around 300,000 clones; about 90% were detected once. The leading ten clones occupy around 1.7% of the sample.

From a lookup of the germline V gene, CDR1 and CDR2 are LGHNA and YNFKEQ. Trimming leaves V shorter by 1 base and J shorter by 6 bases, with the junction holding 6 bases beyond the gene matches. Spanning cysteine to phenylalanine, the CDR3 consists of 18 amino acids. Of the read, only the CDR3 DNA is kept; its 54 bases are in frame from base 1. In the prospective study, participants were 18 to 89 years old, resided in about two dozen geographic areas of the United States, and were enrolled through a virtual design. In the prospective study, cohorts were assigned on the basis of participant-reported clinical history obtained from a screening survey and a study questionnaire. In the prospective study, mobile phlebotomists collected whole blood, serum and a nasopharyngeal or oropharyngeal swab from each participant. Over an approximately two-month period, participants in the prospective study had the option of providing additional blood draws and questionnaires. Blood samples from the prospective study were shipped frozen or at room temperature prior to DNA extraction.

About this clone itself: This receptor's antigen is unknown. No much larger clonotype is one base removed from it; base qualities were not supplied.

Sequenced material: PBMCs or T cells enriched from blood (not recorded which). The rearrangement joined TRBV4-2 to TRBJ2-2, with TRBD2 matching 15 junction bases. The clonotype originates from a woman aged 18 to 35 with acute COVID-19. The CDR3 has the sequence CASSQARGLAGGPGELFF. The nucleotides are TGTGCCAGCAGCCAAGCCCGAGGACTAGCGGGAGGGCCCGGGGAGCTGTTTTTT.